Below, one TCR beta chain is given with its context. The CDR3 is 13 amino acids. Trimming cost V 6 bases and J 3 bases, with 11 bases left between them. Germline CDR1 LNHDA, CDR2 SQIVND (reference sequence). These data are taken from a study of blood T cell repertoires in COVID-19. Study details: COVID-19 samples from acute and convalescent phases originated in the United States, Italy and Spain. Sources were T cells, B-cell-depleted T cells, or PBMCs; the material itself was cDNA or gDNA.

In the authors' methods: Scientists estimated how many nucleated cells there were by amplifying reference gene primers. Sequencing used immunoSEQ multiplex PCR; TCRdb keeps in-frame clones, though not all of them. Clonal size and the V and J genes are those of that table, whereas D and trimming came from the DNA. Counted here are some 150,000 clones, around 87% occurring once; the ten biggest clones make up about 4%. The receptor's source is a woman aged 55-70 years with active or convalescent COVID-19. The sequenced sample consisted of peripheral blood. The chain recombines TRBV19 with TRBJ1-2; D ambiguous. The CDR3: CASRTWRDYGYTF. The CDR3 DNA is TGTGCCAGTAGGACGTGGAGGGACTATGGCTACACCTTC.